This T cell receptor beta chain stems from a study of CD8 T cells in ankylosing spondylitis. This clonotype was counted at least ten times. What it binds is unknown. V shed 6 bases, J shed 3 bases, and the junction held 11 bases outside the gene matches. Germline V gene data show CDR1 as MDHEN and CDR2 as SYDVKM. This CDR3 contains 15 residues. TCRdb passed the 5' RACE reads through MiXCR, listing each CDR3 protein once. The sample lists roughly 150,000 distinct CDR3 sequences, approximately 7.3% occurring once. The study's findings and limits: Typical of ankylosing spondylitis blood, it appeared, was a TCR beta motif of roughly eight highly homologous variants.

The source of this sequence is a female donor with ankylosing spondylitis or in good health (not recorded which). Source material: blood, either unsorted or a sorted T cell fraction (not recorded which). The J gene is TRBJ2-7, the V gene TRBV28, with TRBD1 identical over 7 bases. CDR3 protein: CASSYSRDSSYEQYF. CDR3 DNA: TGTGCCAGCAGCTATTCCCGGGACAGTAGCTACGAGCAGTACTTC.